The 21 T cell receptor beta chains below come from one sample, sequenced in a study of CD8 T cells in ankylosing spondylitis. Findings and limits, study-wide: A TCR beta motif made of fewer than ten highly homologous variants seemed typical of ankylosing spondylitis blood.

TCRdb passed the 5' RACE reads through MiXCR, listing each CDR3 protein once. The sample lists roughly 300,000 distinct CDR3 sequences; around 8% were seen once. Their specific antigens are unknown. Material: blood, either unsorted or a sorted T cell fraction (not recorded which). These receptor sequences come from a male donor with ankylosing spondylitis.

This clonotype has more than one count but fewer than ten. This chain links TRBV5-4 with TRBJ1-2; the D gene is possibly TRBD1 (5 bases). Germline loops: CDR1 SGHNT, CDR2 YYREEE (reference sequence). V dropped 4 bases and J dropped 6 bases, with 19 bases sitting between them. The CDR3 contains 15 residues. CDR3 coding DNA: TGTGCCAGCAGCCCTCAGCCCGACAGTACGCATGGCTACACCTTC. Amino acids: CASSPQPDSTHGYTF. Together with reference TRBV5-4 and TRBJ1-2, the CDR3 gives the full variable domain: ETGVTQSPTHLIKTRGQQVTLRCSSQSGHNTVSWYQQALGQGPQFIFQYYREEENGRGNFPPRFSGLQFPNYSSELNVNALELDDSALYLCASSPQPDSTHGYTFGSGTRLTVV.

The rearrangement uses TRBV6-2 or TRBV6-3 and TRBJ2-1; TRBD2 matches at 9 bases. Trimming at V came to 0 bases and at J to 3 bases, leaving 6 bases not matched to a gene. This CDR3 has 17 residues. Germline lookup yields CDR1 MNHEY and CDR2 SVGEGT. CDR3 nucleotides: TGTGCCAGCAGTTACTCTCCAGCTAGCGGGATCTACAATGAGCAGTTCTTC. Residues: CASSYSPASGIYNEQFF.

This clonotype was detected a few times. The rearrangement uses TRBV7-9 and TRBJ2-1, with D unclear. The CDR3 consists of 14 residues. CDR1 and CDR2 (germline): SEHNR, FQNEAQ (reference sequence). V was trimmed by 0 bases and J by 7 bases, leaving 10 bases between them. The chain's CDR3 is CASSLATQANEQFF. The CDR3 bases are TGTGCCAGCAGCTTAGCGACTCAGGCAAATGAGCAGTTCTTC.

The sample holds a few counts of this clonotype. The rearrangement links TRBV7-3 to TRBJ2-2, with 11 bases lining up with TRBD2. With V trimmed by 2 bases and J by 3 bases, 11 bases remained unmatched. CDR1 and CDR2 from the germline V gene are SGHTA and FQGTGA. This CDR3 is built from 19 residues. The CDR3 loop is CASSLGPPTSGSHTGELFF. CDR3 coding DNA: TGTGCCAGCAGCTTAGGTCCCCCCACTAGCGGGAGTCACACCGGGGAGCTGTTTTTT.

This clonotype was counted a few times. V and J are TRBV18 and TRBJ2-1, with TRBD1 matching over 7 bases. V gave up 2 bases and J gave up 7 bases; unmatched junction bases: 8. In germline, CDR1 is KGHSH, CDR2 LQKENI. The length of the CDR3 is 15 residues. The CDR3 DNA reads TGTGCCAGCTCACCATTCCAGGACAGGCGGAATGAGCAGTTCTTC. It specifies CASSPFQDRRNEQFF.

This clonotype came up many times. The rearrangement uses TRBV5-1 and TRBJ2-3; D might be TRBD1 (6 bases). Germline V gene sequence: CDR1 SGHRS, CDR2 YFSETQ. The CDR3 loop spans 15 amino acids. Trimming removed 4 bases at V and 4 bases at J, with 16 bases between. CDR3 loop: CASSPHNRVADTQYF. CDR3 in DNA: TGCGCCAGCAGCCCACACAACAGGGTGGCAGATACGCAGTATTTT.

This clonotype appeared a few times. This chain connects TRBV7-9 to TRBJ2-5, with 7 positions matching TRBD2. Trimming removed 4 bases from V and 7 bases from J; junction bases left unmatched: 18. CDR1 and CDR2 from the germline V gene are SEHNR and FQNEAQ (reference sequence). The CDR3 has 17 amino acids. The CDR3 spells CASSSQLTAGEPWTQYF. CDR3 nucleotide sequence: TGTGCCAGCAGCTCTCAACTTACCGCGGGGGAGCCGTGGACCCAGTACTTC.

J is TRBJ2-7 and V is TRBV7-8; 7 bases are shared with TRBD2. The CDR3 totals 14 residues. Germline V gives CDR1 SGHVS, CDR2 FQNEAQ. J lost 0 bases, V lost 5 bases, and 4 bases had no gene match. CDR3 in amino acids: CASSISGDSYEQYF. In DNA form, the CDR3 reads TGTGCCAGCAGCATCAGCGGGGACTCCTACGAGCAGTACTTC.

The V and J genes are TRBV7-3 and TRBJ2-7; D might be TRBD2 (7 bases). There are 14 residues in the CDR3. The V gene lost 2 bases and the J gene lost 4 bases, with 12 bases spanning the gap. Germline V gene lookup returns CDR1 SGHTA and CDR2 FQGTGA. CDR3 amino acids: CASSLGGAAYEQYF. The CDR3 region has the DNA TGTGCCAGCAGCTTAGGGGGGGCCGCATACGAGCAGTACTTC.

V is TRBV6-2 or TRBV6-3 and J is TRBJ2-1; 13 bases are a match to TRBD2. The CDR3 sequence is 15 residues long. The germline CDR1 and CDR2 sequences are MNHEY and SVGEGT. V trimming: 6 bases; J trimming: 10 bases; junction bases outside the gene matches: 9. The CDR3 protein is CASRYTSGGGGEQFF. The DNA for the CDR3 is TGTGCCAGCAGATATACTAGCGGGGGGGGAGGGGAGCAGTTCTTC.

This clonotype was seen more than once but under ten times. The chain is built from TRBV5-1 and TRBJ2-3, with 12 bases aligning to TRBD2. V dropped 1 base and J dropped 5; count of bases not matched to a gene: 2. The CDR3 loop spans 15 amino acids. Germline V gene lookup returns CDR1 SGHRS and CDR2 YFSETQ. CDR3: CASSLPSGRGDTQYF. As DNA, the CDR3 is TGCGCCAGCAGCTTGCCTAGCGGGAGGGGAGATACGCAGTATTTT.

This clonotype was recorded a few times. The chain combines TRBV4-1 with TRBJ1-1; no reliable D call. The CDR3 contains 16 residues. Germline V CDR1 and CDR2: MGHRA, YSYEKL. Trimming took off 1 base at V and 0 bases at J, with 12 bases between the two ends. This CDR3 is CASSQASGPLNTEAFF. As DNA, the CDR3 is TGCGCCAGCAGCCAAGCATCGGGCCCCCTGAACACTGAAGCTTTCTTT.

Ten or more counts support this clonotype. The J gene is TRBJ1-4, the V gene TRBV6-1; no firm D call. Germline assignment: CDR1 MNHNS and CDR2 SASEGT. The CDR3 covers 16 residues. V was shortened by 6 bases and J by 8 bases, with 22 bases between the two germline ends. The chain's CDR3 is CASSVTRTPSGEKLFF. In DNA, the CDR3 is TGTGCCAGCAGCGTCACTCGGACTCCCTCGGGGGAAAAACTGTTTTTT.

This clonotype was found a few times. This sequence joins TRBV7-2 and TRBJ2-3; possibly TRBD2 for D (6 bases). The CDR3 totals 16 residues. Germline CDR1 and CDR2: SGHTA and FQGNSA. The V end lost 4 bases, the J end lost 3 bases, and 17 bases lay between the germline ends. The chain's CDR3 is CASSSPEEGMTDTQYF. The CDR3 nucleotides are TGTGCCAGCAGCTCCCCCGAGGAGGGGATGACAGATACGCAGTATTTT. Full variable domain (remainder filled in from reference TRBV7-2 and TRBJ2-3): GAGVSQSPSNKVTEKGKDVELRCDPISGHTALYWYRQSLGQGLEFLIYFQGNSAPDKSGLPSDRFSAERTGGSVSTLTIQRTQQEDSAVYLCASSSPEEGMTDTQYFGPGTRLTVL.

This clonotype was detected many times. V gene TRBV7-8 combines with J gene TRBJ2-7; 10 bases are shared with TRBD1. This CDR3 spans 16 amino acids. V was clipped by 1 base and J by 1 base; unmatched bases: 4. CDR1 is SGHVS, CDR2 FQNEAQ, per germline. The CDR3 DNA reads as TGTGCCAGCAGCTTAGTAGGACAGGGGGGTTCCTACGAGCAGTACTTC. This translates into CASSLVGQGGSYEQYF.

V is TRBV28 and J is TRBJ2-3, with D uncertain. This CDR3 spans 13 amino acids. The germline V gene encodes CDR1 MDHEN and CDR2 SYDVKM. V lost 3 bases and J lost 2, with 6 bases in between. The CDR3 DNA is TGTGCCAGCAGTTTCCGTGCCACAGATACGCAGTATTTT. It encodes CASSFRATDTQYF.

This clonotype was found many times. This chain joins TRBV12-3 or TRBV12-4 and TRBJ1-1; maybe TRBD1 (5 bases). V was shortened by 6 bases and J by 2 bases, with 19 bases between the two germline ends. This CDR3 is 16 amino acids long. This CDR3 is CASSARDRAFNTEAFF. CDR3 nucleotides: TGTGCCAGCAGCGCCCGGGACCGCGCCTTTAACACTGAAGCTTTCTTT.

The chain combines TRBV5-1 with TRBJ2-6, with 7 bases that match TRBD1. V shed 4 bases, J shed 1 base, and the junction held 11 bases outside the gene matches. Germline lookup yields CDR1 SGHRS and CDR2 YFSETQ. The CDR3 sequence is 18 residues long. CDR3 nucleotides: TGCGCCAGCAGCACACGCACAGGGGCAAGATCTGGGGCCAACGTCCTGACTTTC. Residues: CASSTRTGARSGANVLTF.

In this sample, this clonotype turned up a few times. The gene calls are TRBV20-1 and TRBJ2-1, with TRBD2 matching over 12 bases. The junction had 10 bases not matched to a gene; V was cut back by 2 bases and J by 8 bases. There are 16 residues in the CDR3. Germline V gene data show CDR1 as DFQATT and CDR2 as SNEGSKA (reference sequence). The CDR3 region is CSARPPLAGGPYEQFF. In nucleotides, the CDR3 is TGCAGTGCTAGACCCCCCCTAGCGGGAGGGCCATATGAGCAGTTCTTC.

The rearrangement links TRBV29-1 to TRBJ2-7; the D gene could be TRBD1 or TRBD2 (5 bases each). Trimming took 5 bases from V and 0 from J, leaving 11 bases between them. Germline V CDR1 and CDR2: SQVTM, ANQGSEA. CDR3 length equals 13 residues. The CDR3 DNA reads TGCAGCGTTCTCGGGGCTAGCTCCTACGAGCAGTACTTC. This translates into CSVLGASSYEQYF.

The chain uses TRBV4-2 and TRBJ2-7; D perhaps matches TRBD1 (5 bases). CDR3 length: 15 residues. The germline CDR1 and CDR2 sequences are LGHNA and YNFKEQ. The V end lost 0 bases, the J end lost 0 bases, and 9 bases lay between the germline ends. In DNA, the CDR3 is TGTGCCAGCAGCCAAGAGATTGACAGCTCCTACGAGCAGTACTTC. Amino acid sequence: CASSQEIDSSYEQYF.